This is a list of T cell receptor beta chains from one sample in a study of PD-L1 blockade in urothelial cancer. Method: immunoSEQ multiplex PCR; TCRdb's copy keeps in-frame clones and lacks some. Of about 50,000 clones in the sample, 80% to 90% were seen once. Sequences were derived from PBMCs, sampled around atezolizumab (anti-PD-L1) treatment. The receptors stem from a man in his 70s with urothelial cancer. Both conserved end residues are part of each CDR3. The D gene is left open where the match is weak. Clone size, where shown, is once, few, many, or a class for clones that have expanded.

>NA|TRBV6-5|NA|TRBJ2-1
TGTGCCAGCAGTCCCTCCGGAGGCGAGCAGTTCTTC
CASSPSGGEQFF
>TRBD2|TRBV5-1|NA|TRBJ2-1
TGCGCCAGCAGCTCCGGACTAGCGGGAGGCGATGAGCAGTTCTTC
CASSSGLAGGDEQFF
>TRBD1|TRBV10-3|NA|TRBJ2-7
TGTGCCATCAGCCGCCCGCAGATGACAGGGGCGACCTACGAGCAGTACTTC
CAISRPQMTGATYEQYF
>NA|TRBV27|NA|TRBJ2-7
TGTGCCAGCAGACCGATCTCTAGCGCCGACTCCTACGAGCAGTACTTC
CASRPISSADSYEQYF
>NA|TRBV4-2|NA|TRBJ2-7
TGTGCCAGCAGCGCCCGAACTGGGGCGTCCTACGAGCAGTACTTC
CASSARTGASYEQYF
>NA|TRBV7-8|NA|TRBJ2-1
TGTGCCAGCAGCTCCAATTCGGGAGAATACTACAATGAGCAGTTCTTC
CASSSNSGEYYNEQFF
>NA|TRBV28|NA|TRBJ2-1
TGTGCCAGCGGAACCCCAGAACTAGCAAACTCCTACAATGAGCAGTTCTTC
CASGTPELANSYNEQFF
>TRBD1|TRBV7-9|NA|TRBJ1-5
TGTGCCAGCAGCTTAGGAAGAAAAGGCAGGGGGGTTTCGAATCAGCCCCAGCATTTT
CASSLGRKGRGVSNQPQHF
>TRBD2|TRBV28|NA|TRBJ2-7
TGTGCCAGCAGACCCGGACTAGCGGGAGCACAGGAGCAGTACTTC
CASRPGLAGAQEQYF
>NA|TRBV5-1|NA|TRBJ2-3
TGCGCCAGCAGCCCCAGACAGGTCACAGATACGCAGTATTTT
CASSPRQVTDTQYF
>NA|TRBV5-1|NA|TRBJ2-3
TGCGCCAGCAGCCAGGGGCAAGATACGCAGTATTTT
CASSQGQDTQYF
>TRBD2|TRBV18|NA|TRBJ2-5
TGTGCCAGCTCCCCGATAGCGGGAGGGCGTGAGACCCAGTACTTC
CASSPIAGGRETQYF
>TRBD2|TRBV18|NA|TRBJ2-3
TGTGCCAGCTCACCACCTAGCGGGATGAGAGATACGCAGTATTTT
CASSPPSGMRDTQYF
>TRBD1|TRBV27|NA|TRBJ2-3
TGTGCCAGCAGTTTCGACAGGGCCTCTACAGATACGCAGTATTTT
CASSFDRASTDTQYF
>TRBD1|TRBV5-1|NA|TRBJ2-2
TGCGCCAGCAGCCCGGGACAGGAGAACACCGGGGAGCTGTTTTTT
CASSPGQENTGELFF
>TRBD1|TRBV30|NA|TRBJ1-2
TGTGCCGGGACAGGGTTCGGTTATGGCTACACCTTC
CAGTGFGYGYTF
>NA|TRBV9|few|TRBJ2-5
TGTGCCAGCAGCGTAGCCCCCCAGGGATCCCAAGAGACCCAGTACTTC
CASSVAPQGSQETQYF
>TRBD2|TRBV7-2|NA|TRBJ2-7
TGTGCCAGCAAAGCGGGAGGGGTCTACGAGCAGTACTTC
CASKAGGVYEQYF
>TRBD1|TRBV29-1|few|TRBJ1-1
TGCAGCGTTGACAGGGGGCCCACTGAAGCTTTCTTT
CSVDRGPTEAFF
>TRBD1|TRBV7-8|NA|TRBJ1-3
TGTGCCAGCAGCTTAGGGACAGGGGGATTGAACACCATATATTTT
CASSLGTGGLNTIYF
>TRBD1|TRBV11-2|NA|TRBJ1-5
TGTGCCAGCAGTCGACAGGGACAGCCCCAGCATTTT
CASSRQGQPQHF
>NA|TRBV14|NA|TRBJ2-2
TGTGCCAGCAGCCGACGTGGGGGCCCCGGGGAGCTGTTTTTT
CASSRRGGPGELFF
>TRBD1|TRBV27|NA|TRBJ1-5
TGTGCCAGCAGTCGCGCCGGACAGGGGGCACGTCAGCCCCAGCATTTT
CASSRAGQGARQPQHF
>NA|TRBV30|few|TRBJ1-5
TGTGCCTACTCGAGGGGGGGAGGACAGCCCCAGCATTTT
CAYSRGGGQPQHF
>TRBD1|TRBV12-5|NA|TRBJ1-3
TGTGCTAGTGGTTTGGTACAGGGGACAGTGTCTGGAAACACCATATATTTT
CASGLVQGTVSGNTIYF
>NA|TRBV5-6|NA|TRBJ2-1
TGTGCCAGCAGCTGGGGCGGTTTGCAGTTCTTC
CASSWGGLQFF
>TRBD2|TRBV11-2|NA|TRBJ2-3
TGTGCCAGCAGCTTAGCGGGAGGCCGCACAGATACGCAGTATTTT
CASSLAGGRTDTQYF
>TRBD2|TRBV19|NA|TRBJ2-2
TGTGCCAGTAGTTTCCGACTAGCGGGAGTCTCACAGTTGGTAACCGGGGAGCTGTTTTTT
CASSFRLAGVSQLVTGELFF
>NA|TRBV6-1|once|TRBJ2-7
TGTGCCAGCAGGGTCCTGCAAGCCGCCTTGTACTTC
CASRVLQAALYF
>NA|TRBV25-1|few|TRBJ1-1
TGTGCCAGCAGTGAATCGGGCTACAGGGTCACTGAAGCTTTCTTT
CASSESGYRVTEAFF
>TRBD1|TRBV5-1|NA|TRBJ2-7
TGCGCCAGCAGCTTTGGGACAGGGGAAGCGAACGAGCAGTACTTC
CASSFGTGEANEQYF
>TRBD2|TRBV4-2|NA|TRBJ2-1
TGTGCCAGCAGCCTGGGACTAGCCGGAGGCAATGAGCAGTTCTTC
CASSLGLAGGNEQFF
>TRBD1|TRBV27|NA|TRBJ1-2
TGTGCCAGCAGTATAGGACAGGGAGGGATCAACTATGGCTACACCTTC
CASSIGQGGINYGYTF
>NA|TRBV6-6|NA|TRBJ1-5
TGTGCCAGCACCACGGGCAATCAGCCCCAGCATTTT
CASTTGNQPQHF
>NA|TRBV5-1|many|TRBJ1-1
TGCGCCAGCAGCCTTCGACAGTTTGACACTGAAGCTTTCTTT
CASSLRQFDTEAFF
>TRBD1|TRBV6-5|once|TRBJ1-2
TGTGCCAGCAGCCGGACAGGGAACTATGGCTACACCTTC
CASSRTGNYGYTF
>TRBD1|TRBV10-3|NA|TRBJ2-1
TGTGCCATCAGTCCAGTTACAGGGGGCACCTACAATGAGCAGTTCTTC
CAISPVTGGTYNEQFF
>NA|TRBV29-1|NA|TRBJ1-3
TGCAGTGCTCGACAGCACAGCTCTGGAAACACCATATATTTT
CSARQHSSGNTIYF
>NA|TRBV6-1|many|TRBJ2-3
TGTGCCAGCAGTGAAGTGGGGGGTTACGATACGCAGTATTTT
CASSEVGGYDTQYF
>NA|TRBV5-1|once|TRBJ2-5
TGCGCCAGCAGCTTGGCCTCTTCGCGGAACCAAGAGACCCAGTACTTC
CASSLASSRNQETQYF